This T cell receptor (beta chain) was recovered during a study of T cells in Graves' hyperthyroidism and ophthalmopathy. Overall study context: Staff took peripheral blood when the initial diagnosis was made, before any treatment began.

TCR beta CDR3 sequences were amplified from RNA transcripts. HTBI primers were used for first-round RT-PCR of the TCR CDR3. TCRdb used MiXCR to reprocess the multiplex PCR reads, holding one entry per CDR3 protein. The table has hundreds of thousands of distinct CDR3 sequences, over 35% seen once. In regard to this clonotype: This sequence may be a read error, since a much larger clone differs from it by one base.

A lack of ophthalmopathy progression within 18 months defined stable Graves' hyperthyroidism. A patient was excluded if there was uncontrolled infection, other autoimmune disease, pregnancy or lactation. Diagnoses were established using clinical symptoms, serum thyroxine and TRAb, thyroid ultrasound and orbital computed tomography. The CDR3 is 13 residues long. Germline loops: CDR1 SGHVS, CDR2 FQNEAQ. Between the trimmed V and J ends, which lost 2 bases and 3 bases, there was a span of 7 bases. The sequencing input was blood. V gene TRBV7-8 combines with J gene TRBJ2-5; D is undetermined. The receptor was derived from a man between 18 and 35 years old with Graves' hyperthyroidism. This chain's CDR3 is CASSLPREETQYF. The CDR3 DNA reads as TGTGCCAGCAGCTTACCAAGGGAAGAGACCCAGTACTTC.